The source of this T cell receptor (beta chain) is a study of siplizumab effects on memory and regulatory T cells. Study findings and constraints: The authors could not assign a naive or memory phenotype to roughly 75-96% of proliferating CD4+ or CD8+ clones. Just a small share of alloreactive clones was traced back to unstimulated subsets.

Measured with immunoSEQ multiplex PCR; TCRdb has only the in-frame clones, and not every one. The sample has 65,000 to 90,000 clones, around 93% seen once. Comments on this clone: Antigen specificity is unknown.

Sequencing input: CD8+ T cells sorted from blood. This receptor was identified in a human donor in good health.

In DNA, the CDR3 is TGTGCCAGCAGCCCCCGGGCGAACACTGAAGCTTTCTTT. Translated, it gives CASSPRANTEAFF. The chain carries TRBV28 and TRBJ1-1; D is uncertain. There are 13 residues in the CDR3. Germline lookup yields CDR1 MDHEN and CDR2 SYDVKM. Trimming shortened V by 6 bases and J by 1 base, and 9 bases separated the two germline ends. Full variable domain (outside the CDR3, taken from reference TRBV28 and TRBJ1-1): DVKVTQSSRYLVKRTGEKVFLECVQDMDHENMFWYRQDPGLGLRLIYFSYDVKMKEKGDIPEGYSVSREKKERFSLILESASTNQTSMYLCASSPRANTEAFFGQGTRLTVV.